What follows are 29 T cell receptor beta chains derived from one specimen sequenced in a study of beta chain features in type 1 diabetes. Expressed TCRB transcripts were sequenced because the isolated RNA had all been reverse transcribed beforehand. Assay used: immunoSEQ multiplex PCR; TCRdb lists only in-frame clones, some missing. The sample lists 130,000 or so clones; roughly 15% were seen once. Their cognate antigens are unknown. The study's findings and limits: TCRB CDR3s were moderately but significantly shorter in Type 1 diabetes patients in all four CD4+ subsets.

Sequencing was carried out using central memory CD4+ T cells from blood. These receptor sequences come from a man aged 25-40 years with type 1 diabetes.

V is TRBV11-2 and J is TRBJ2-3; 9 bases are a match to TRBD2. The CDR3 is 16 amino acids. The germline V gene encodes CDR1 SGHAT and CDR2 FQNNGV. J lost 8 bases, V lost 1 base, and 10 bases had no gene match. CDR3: CASSLVPSGVAGTQYF. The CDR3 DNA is TGTGCCAGCAGCTTAGTCCCTAGCGGGGTTGCGGGTACGCAGTATTTT.

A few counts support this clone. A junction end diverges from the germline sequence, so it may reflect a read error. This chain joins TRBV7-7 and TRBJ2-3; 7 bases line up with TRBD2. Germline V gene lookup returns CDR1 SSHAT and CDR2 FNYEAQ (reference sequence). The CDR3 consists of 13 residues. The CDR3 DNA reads TGTGCTAGCAGCCCAGCGGGATCCGATACGCAGTATTTT. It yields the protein CASSPAGSDTQYF.

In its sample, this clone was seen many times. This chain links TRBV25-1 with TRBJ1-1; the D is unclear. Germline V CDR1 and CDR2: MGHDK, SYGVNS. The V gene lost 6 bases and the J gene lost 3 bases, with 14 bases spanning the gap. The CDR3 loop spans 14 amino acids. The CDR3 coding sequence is TGTGCCAGCAGGACCCATAAGACGGACACTGAAGCTTTCTTT. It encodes CASRTHKTDTEAFF.

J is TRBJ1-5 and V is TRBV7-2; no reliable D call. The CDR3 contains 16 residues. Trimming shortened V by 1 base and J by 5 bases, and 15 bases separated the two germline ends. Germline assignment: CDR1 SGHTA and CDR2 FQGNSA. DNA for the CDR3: TGTGCCAGCAGCTTAGGCTCCGTTGAGCCCCATCAGCCCCAGCATTTT. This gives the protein CASSLGSVEPHQPQHF.

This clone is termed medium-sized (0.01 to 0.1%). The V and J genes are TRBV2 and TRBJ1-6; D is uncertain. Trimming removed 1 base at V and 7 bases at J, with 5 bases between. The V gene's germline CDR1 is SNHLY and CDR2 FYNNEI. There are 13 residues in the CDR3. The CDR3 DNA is TGTGCCAGCAGTGAAGTGGCAAATTCACCCCTCCACTTT. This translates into CASSEVANSPLHF. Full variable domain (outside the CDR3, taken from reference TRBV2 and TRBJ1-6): EPEVTQTPSHQVTQMGQEVILRCVPISNHLYFYWYRQILGQKVEFLVSFYNNEISEKSEIFDDQFSVERPDGSNFTLKIRSTKLEDSAMYFCASSEVANSPLHFGNGTRLTVT.

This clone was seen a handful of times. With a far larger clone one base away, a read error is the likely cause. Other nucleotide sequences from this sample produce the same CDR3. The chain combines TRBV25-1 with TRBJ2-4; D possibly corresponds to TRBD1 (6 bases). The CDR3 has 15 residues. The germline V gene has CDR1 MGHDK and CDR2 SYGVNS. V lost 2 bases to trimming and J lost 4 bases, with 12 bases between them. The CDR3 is CASSEGGAGKNIQYF. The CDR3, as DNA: TGTGCCAGCAGTGAAGGGGGCGCAGGGAAAAACATTCAGTACTTC. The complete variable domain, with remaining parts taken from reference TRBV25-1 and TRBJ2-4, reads EADIYQTPRYLVIGTGKKITLECSQTMGHDKMYWYQQDPGMELHLIHYSYGVNSTEKGDLSSESTVSRIRTEHFPLTLESARPSHTSQYLCASSEGGAGKNIQYFGAGTRLSVL.

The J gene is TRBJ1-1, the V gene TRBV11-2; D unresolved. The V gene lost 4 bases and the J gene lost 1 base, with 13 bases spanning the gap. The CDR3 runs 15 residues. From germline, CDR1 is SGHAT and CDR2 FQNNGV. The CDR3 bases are TGTGCCAGCAGCTCTTCCCCTCAACAGAACACTGAAGCTTTCTTT. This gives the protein CASSSSPQQNTEAFF. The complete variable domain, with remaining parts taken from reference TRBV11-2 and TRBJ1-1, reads EAGVAQSPRYKIIEKRQSVAFWCNPISGHATLYWYQQILGQGPKLLIQFQNNGVVDDSQLPKDRFSAERLKGVDSTLKIQPAKLEDSAVYLCASSSSPQQNTEAFFGQGTRLTVV.

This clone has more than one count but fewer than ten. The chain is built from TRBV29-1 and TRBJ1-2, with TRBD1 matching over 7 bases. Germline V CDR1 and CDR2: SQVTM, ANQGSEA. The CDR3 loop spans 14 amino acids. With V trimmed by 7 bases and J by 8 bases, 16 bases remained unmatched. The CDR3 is CSARVGQEGWGYTF. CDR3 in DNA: TGCAGCGCACGAGTCGGACAGGAGGGTTGGGGCTACACCTTC.

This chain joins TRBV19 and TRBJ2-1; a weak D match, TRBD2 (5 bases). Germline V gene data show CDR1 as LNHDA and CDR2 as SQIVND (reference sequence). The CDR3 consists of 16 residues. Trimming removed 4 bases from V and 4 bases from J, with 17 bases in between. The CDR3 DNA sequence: TGTGCCAGTAGTAACCAACTAGGAGCCAGATACAATGAGCAGTTCTTC. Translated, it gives CASSNQLGARYNEQFF.

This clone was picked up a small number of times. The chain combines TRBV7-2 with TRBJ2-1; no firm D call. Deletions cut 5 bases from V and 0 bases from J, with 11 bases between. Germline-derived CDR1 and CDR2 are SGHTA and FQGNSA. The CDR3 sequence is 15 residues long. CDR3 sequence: CASSPEVDSYNEQFF. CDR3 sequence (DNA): TGTGCCAGCAGCCCCGAGGTGGACTCCTACAATGAGCAGTTCTTC.

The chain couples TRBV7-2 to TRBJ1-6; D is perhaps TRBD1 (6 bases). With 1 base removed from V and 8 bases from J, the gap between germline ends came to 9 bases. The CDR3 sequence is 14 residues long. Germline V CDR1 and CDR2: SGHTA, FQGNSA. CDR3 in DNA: TGTGCCAGCAGCTTAGGCGGGGGGCATTCACCCCTCCACTTT. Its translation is CASSLGGGHSPLHF.

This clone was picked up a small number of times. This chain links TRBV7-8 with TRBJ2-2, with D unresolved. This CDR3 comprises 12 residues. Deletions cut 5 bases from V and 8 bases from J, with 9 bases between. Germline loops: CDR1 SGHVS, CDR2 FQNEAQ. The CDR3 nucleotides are TGTGCCAGCAGCGGACGATCGGGGGAGCTGTTTTTT. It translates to CASSGRSGELFF.

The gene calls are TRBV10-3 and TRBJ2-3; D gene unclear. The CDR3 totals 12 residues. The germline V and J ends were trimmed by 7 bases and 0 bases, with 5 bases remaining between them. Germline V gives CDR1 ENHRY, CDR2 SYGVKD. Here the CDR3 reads CAIKASTDTQYF. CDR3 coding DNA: TGTGCCATCAAGGCCAGCACAGATACGCAGTATTTT.

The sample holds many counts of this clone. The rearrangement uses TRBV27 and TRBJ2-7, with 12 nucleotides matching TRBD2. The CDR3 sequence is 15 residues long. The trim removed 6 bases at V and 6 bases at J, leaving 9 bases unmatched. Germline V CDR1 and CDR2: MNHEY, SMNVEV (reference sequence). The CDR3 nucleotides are TGTGCCAGCAGAATACAGGGACTAGCGGGCCGCGAGCAGTACTTC. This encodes CASRIQGLAGREQYF.

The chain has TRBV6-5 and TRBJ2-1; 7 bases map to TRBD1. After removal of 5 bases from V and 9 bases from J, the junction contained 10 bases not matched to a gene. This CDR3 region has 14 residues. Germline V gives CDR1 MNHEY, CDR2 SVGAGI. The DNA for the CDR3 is TGTGCCAGCAGTCAAACGGGGCACAGGGGTGAGCAGTTCTTC. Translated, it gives CASSQTGHRGEQFF.

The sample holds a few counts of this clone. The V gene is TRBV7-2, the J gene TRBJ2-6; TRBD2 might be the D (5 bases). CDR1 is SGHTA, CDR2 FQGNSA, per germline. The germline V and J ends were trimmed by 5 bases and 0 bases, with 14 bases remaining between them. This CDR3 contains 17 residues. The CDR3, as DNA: TGTGCCAGCAGCCAAATGTCGGGGTCCTCTGGGGCCAACGTCCTGACTTTC. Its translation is CASSQMSGSSGANVLTF.

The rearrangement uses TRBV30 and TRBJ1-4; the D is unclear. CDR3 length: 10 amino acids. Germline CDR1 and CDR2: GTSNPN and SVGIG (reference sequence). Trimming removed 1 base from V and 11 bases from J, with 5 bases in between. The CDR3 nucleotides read TGTGCCTGGAGTGGTAGGAAACTGTTTTTT. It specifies CAWSGRKLFF.

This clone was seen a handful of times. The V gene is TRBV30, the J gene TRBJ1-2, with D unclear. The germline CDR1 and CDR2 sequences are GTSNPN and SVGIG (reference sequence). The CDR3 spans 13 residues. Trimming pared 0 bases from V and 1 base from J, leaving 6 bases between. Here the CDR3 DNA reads TGTGCCTGGAGTGTGGATATTAACTATGGCTACACCTTC. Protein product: CAWSVDINYGYTF.

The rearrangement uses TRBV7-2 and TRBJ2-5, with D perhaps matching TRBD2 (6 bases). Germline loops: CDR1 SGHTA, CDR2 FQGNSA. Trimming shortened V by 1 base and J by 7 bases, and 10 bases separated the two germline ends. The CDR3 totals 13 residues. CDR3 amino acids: CASSLGMEGTQYF. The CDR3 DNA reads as TGTGCCAGCAGCTTAGGAATGGAGGGGACCCAGTACTTC.

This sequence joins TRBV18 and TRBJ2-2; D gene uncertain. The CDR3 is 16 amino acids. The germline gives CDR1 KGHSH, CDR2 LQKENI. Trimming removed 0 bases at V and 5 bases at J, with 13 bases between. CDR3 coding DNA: TGTGCCAGCTCACCACCTAAACTGAGTGTTACCGGGGAGCTGTTTTTT. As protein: CASSPPKLSVTGELFF.

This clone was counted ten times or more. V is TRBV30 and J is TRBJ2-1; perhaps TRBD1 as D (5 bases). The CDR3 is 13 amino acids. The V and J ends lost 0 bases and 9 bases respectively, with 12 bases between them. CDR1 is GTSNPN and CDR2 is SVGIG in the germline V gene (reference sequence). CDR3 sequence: CAWSVQAQSEQFF. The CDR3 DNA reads TGTGCCTGGAGTGTACAGGCTCAGAGTGAGCAGTTCTTC.

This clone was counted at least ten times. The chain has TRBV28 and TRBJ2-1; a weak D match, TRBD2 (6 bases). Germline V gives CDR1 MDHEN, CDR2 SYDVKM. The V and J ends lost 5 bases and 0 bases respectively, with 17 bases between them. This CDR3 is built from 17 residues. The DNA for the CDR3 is TGTGCCAGCAGTACGACTAGTCGGGGTCACTCCTACAATGAGCAGTTCTTC. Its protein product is CASSTTSRGHSYNEQFF. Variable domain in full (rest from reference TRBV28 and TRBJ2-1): DVKVTQSSRYLVKRTGEKVFLECVQDMDHENMFWYRQDPGLGLRLIYFSYDVKMKEKGDIPEGYSVSREKKERFSLILESASTNQTSMYLCASSTTSRGHSYNEQFFGPGTRLTVL.

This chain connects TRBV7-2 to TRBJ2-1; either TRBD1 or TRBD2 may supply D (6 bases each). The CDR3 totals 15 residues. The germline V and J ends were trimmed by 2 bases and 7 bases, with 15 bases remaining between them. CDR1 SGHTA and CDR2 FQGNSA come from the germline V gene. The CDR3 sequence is CASSLHRGAENEQFF. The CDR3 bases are TGTGCCAGCAGCTTACATAGGGGGGCGGAGAATGAGCAGTTCTTC.

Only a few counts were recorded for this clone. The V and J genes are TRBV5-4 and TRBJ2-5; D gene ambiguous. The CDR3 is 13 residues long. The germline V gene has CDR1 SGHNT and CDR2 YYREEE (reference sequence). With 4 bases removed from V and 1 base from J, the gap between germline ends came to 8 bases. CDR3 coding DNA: TGTGCCAGCAGCCGAGAGCCCCAAGAGACCCAGTACTTC. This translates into CASSREPQETQYF.

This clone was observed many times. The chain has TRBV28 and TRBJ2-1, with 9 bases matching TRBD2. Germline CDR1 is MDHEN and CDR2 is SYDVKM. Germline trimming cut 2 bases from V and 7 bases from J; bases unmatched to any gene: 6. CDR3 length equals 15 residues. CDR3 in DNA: TGTGCCAGCAGTTTAGGCGGGGGGGCAGGTAATGAGCAGTTCTTC. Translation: CASSLGGGAGNEQFF.

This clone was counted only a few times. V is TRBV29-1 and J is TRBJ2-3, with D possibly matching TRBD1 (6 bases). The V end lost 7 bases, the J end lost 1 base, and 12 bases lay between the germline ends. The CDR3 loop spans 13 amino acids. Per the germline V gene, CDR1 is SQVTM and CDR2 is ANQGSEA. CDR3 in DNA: TGCAGCGCTACGAGACAGGGCACAGATACGCAGTATTTT. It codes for CSATRQGTDTQYF.

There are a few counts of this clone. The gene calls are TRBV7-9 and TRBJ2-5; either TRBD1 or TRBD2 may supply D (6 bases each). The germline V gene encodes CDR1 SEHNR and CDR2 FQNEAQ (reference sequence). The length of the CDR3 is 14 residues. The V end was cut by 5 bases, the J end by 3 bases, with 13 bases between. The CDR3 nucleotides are TGTGCCAGCAGCCCCTCAAGGGGGGAAGAGACCCAGTACTTC. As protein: CASSPSRGEETQYF.

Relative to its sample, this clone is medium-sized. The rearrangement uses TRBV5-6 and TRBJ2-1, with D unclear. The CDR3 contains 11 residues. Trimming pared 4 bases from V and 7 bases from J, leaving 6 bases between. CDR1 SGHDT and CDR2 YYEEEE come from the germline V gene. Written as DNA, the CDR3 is TGTGCCAGCAGCCGCCTAAATGAGCAGTTCTTC. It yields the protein CASSRLNEQFF.

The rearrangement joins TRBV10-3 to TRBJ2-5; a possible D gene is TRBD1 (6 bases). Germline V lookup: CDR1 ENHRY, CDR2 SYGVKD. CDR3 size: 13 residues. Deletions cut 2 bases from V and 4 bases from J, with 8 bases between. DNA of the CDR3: TGTGCCATCAGTGAGCAAGGGGGAGAGACCCAGTACTTC. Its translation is CAISEQGGETQYF.